The 27 T cell receptor beta chains below were found in one sample sequenced in a study of blood T cell repertoires in COVID-19. This table comes from immunoSEQ multiplex PCR, and its TCRdb copy is limited to in-frame clones, with some not included. The table records about 500,000 clones, 80% to 90% of them present only once. The sequencing sample was made of peripheral blood. The receptors were gathered from a man between 18 and 29 years old with COVID-19, enrolled during active disease.

A few counts support this clone. The chain is built from TRBV19 and TRBJ1-5; D possibly corresponds to TRBD1 (6 bases). Germline values: CDR1 LNHDA, CDR2 SQIVND (reference sequence). Trimming removed 6 bases at V and 12 bases at J, with 18 bases between. CDR3 length: 13 amino acids. CDR3 DNA sequence: TGTGCCAGTAGCCCTGGGGGCAGACCCCACCAGCATTTT. Its protein is CASSPGGRPHQHF.

This clone was recorded only once. The V and J genes are TRBV1 and TRBJ2-7; the D call of TRBD2 is as the table states it, not checked on the DNA. TRBV1 is tagged as a pseudogene. The CDR3 totals 17 residues. The DNA of the CDR3 is TGCACCAGCAGCCAAGATGGGGGACTAGCGGGTCCCTACGAGCAGTACTTC. It encodes CTSSQDGGLAGPYEQYF.

V is TRBV6-5 and J is TRBJ2-1, with 7 nucleotides matching TRBD1. CDR3 length: 14 residues. The junction had 8 bases not matched to a gene; V was cut back by 5 bases and J by 7 bases. Germline V gene lookup returns CDR1 MNHEY and CDR2 SVGAGI. The CDR3 nucleotides are TGTGCCAGCAGTAGAGATCGCAGGGGGAATGAGCAGTTCTTC. Protein: CASSRDRRGNEQFF.

The rearrangement joins TRBV12-3 or TRBV12-4 to TRBJ2-1; D is unclear. This CDR3 has 13 amino acids. V lost 2 bases to trimming and J lost 5 bases, with 7 bases between them. For the CDR3, the DNA is TGTGCCAGCAGTTTAACTCATAACAATGAGCAGTTCTTC. Residues: CASSLTHNNEQFF.

The chain has TRBV12-3 or TRBV12-4 and TRBJ2-7, with TRBD2 matching over 7 bases. This CDR3 is built from 13 residues. The V segment lost 8 bases and the J segment 7 bases; nucleotides outside the gene matches: 11. CDR3 sequence: CASCVTSVQEQYF. In nucleotides, the CDR3 is TGTGCCAGCTGTGTTACTAGCGTACAGGAGCAGTACTTC.

The rearrangement joins TRBV27 to TRBJ1-3, with D possibly being TRBD1 (6 bases). CDR3 length: 15 residues. Germline V gene sequence: CDR1 MNHEY, CDR2 SMNVEV (reference sequence). Trimming left V 5 bases short and J 4 bases short, with 15 bases between. The CDR3 spells CASSLRGISGNTIYF. In DNA, the CDR3 is TGTGCCAGCAGTCTCAGGGGAATATCAGGAAACACCATATATTTT.

CDR3 protein: CASSLEFGRDYEQYF. Here the CDR3 DNA reads TGTGCCAGCAGCTTGGAATTTGGACGGGACTACGAGCAGTACTTC. This chain joins TRBV5-8 and TRBJ2-7; D is possibly TRBD2 (5 bases). Trimming took off 0 bases at V and 3 bases at J, with 13 bases between the two ends. Germline-derived CDR1 and CDR2 are SGHTS and YDEGEE. The CDR3 loop spans 15 amino acids.

The rearrangement links TRBV24-1 to TRBJ1-2; D is perhaps TRBD1 (6 bases). CDR3 length: 14 amino acids. Germline CDR1 KGHDR, CDR2 SFDVKD. Trimming took off 3 bases at V and 3 bases at J, with 10 bases between the two ends. CDR3 in DNA: TGTGCCACCAGTGATACAGGGTCGGACTATGGCTACACCTTC. Amino acid sequence: CATSDTGSDYGYTF.

This clone has only one observation. A junction boundary mismatches the germline segment, possibly from a read error. The chain is built from TRBV13 and TRBJ2-7; 8 bases fit TRBD2. The CDR3 sequence is 14 residues long. CDR1 and CDR2 (germline): PRHDT, FYEKMQ (reference sequence). CDR3 coding DNA: TGTGCCAGCAGCGTAGGTCCTAGCGGGTACGAGCAGTACTTC. Translating it yields CASSVGPSGYEQYF.

V gene TRBV29-1 combines with J gene TRBJ2-1, with a possible D match to TRBD1 (6 bases). Germline CDR1 SQVTM, CDR2 ANQGSEA. The ends were cut back, 4 bases at V and 9 bases at J, with 16 bases in the middle. CDR3 length: 13 residues. The CDR3 here is CSVGRGYEGEQFF. CDR3 bases: TGCAGCGTTGGAAGGGGGTATGAGGGTGAGCAGTTCTTC.

The V gene is TRBV2, the J gene TRBJ2-2; D uncertain. The CDR3 contains 13 residues. Germline CDR1 and CDR2: SNHLY and FYNNEI. Between the trimmed V and J ends, which lost 5 bases and 6 bases, there was a span of 10 bases. The CDR3 DNA follows: TGTGCCAGCAGTCCCGACAACGCCGGGGAGCTGTTTTTT. It codes for CASSPDNAGELFF.

The chain is built from TRBV12-3 or TRBV12-4 and TRBJ2-3, with D unresolved. Trimming cost V 3 bases and J 6 bases, with 10 bases left between them. The CDR3 loop spans 13 amino acids. The CDR3 nucleotides read TGTGCCAGCAGTTTTACTCTGCCTGATACGCAGTATTTT. Protein sequence: CASSFTLPDTQYF.

The chain links TRBV5-4 to TRBJ1-6, with D possibly matching TRBD1 (5 bases). Trimming shortened V by 1 base and J by 7 bases, and 12 bases separated the two germline ends. The CDR3 consists of 15 residues. The germline V gene encodes CDR1 SGHNT and CDR2 YYREEE (reference sequence). The CDR3 nucleotides read TGTGCCAGCAGCTTGCAAGGGGTCGGGAATTCACCCCTCCACTTT. Its translation is CASSLQGVGNSPLHF.

The V and J genes are TRBV7-2 and TRBJ2-1; 9 bases align to TRBD2. CDR1 is SGHTA and CDR2 is FQGNSA in the germline V gene. Trimming took 5 bases from V and 7 from J; bases not matched to a gene: 15. The CDR3 is 17 residues long. The CDR3: CASSVRLAGGLLNEQFF. The DNA of the CDR3 is TGTGCCAGCAGCGTCCGGTTGGCGGGGGGGCTATTGAATGAGCAGTTCTTC.

The rearrangement joins TRBV19 to TRBJ2-1; 9 bases map to TRBD1. This CDR3 region has 15 residues. The V gene's germline CDR1 is LNHDA and CDR2 SQIVND (reference sequence). The V gene end was trimmed by 6 bases and the J gene end by 8 bases; junction bases not matched to a gene: 11. The CDR3 spells CASRTRDRAQDEQFF. Here the CDR3 DNA reads TGTGCCAGTAGAACCCGGGACAGGGCTCAGGATGAGCAGTTCTTC.

Only one count was recorded for this clone. The gene calls are TRBV5-1 and TRBJ2-7, with TRBD1 identical over 8 bases. In germline, CDR1 is SGHRS, CDR2 YFSETQ. CDR3 length: 15 amino acids. The V and J ends lost 1 base and 7 bases, in that order; junction bases with no gene match: 10. The CDR3 spells CASSLTGTGPLEQYF. The CDR3 nucleotides read TGCGCCAGCAGCTTGACCGGGACAGGCCCTTTGGAGCAGTACTTC.

The CDR3 region is CASEGQGSNQPQHF. CDR3 DNA: TGTGCCAGTGAGGGACAGGGAAGCAATCAGCCCCAGCATTTT. This rearrangement joins TRBV19 to TRBJ1-5, with 9 bases identical to TRBD1. Germline V gene sequence: CDR1 LNHDA, CDR2 SQIVND (reference sequence). V lost 8 bases and J lost 1; bases outside the gene matches: 3. The CDR3 sequence is 14 residues long. The whole variable domain, remainder taken from reference TRBV19 and TRBJ1-5, is DGGITQSPKYLFRKEGQNVTLSCEQNLNHDAMYWYRQDPGQGLRLIYYSQIVNDFQKGDIAEGYSVSREKKESFPLTVTSAQKNPTAFYLCASEGQGSNQPQHFGDGTRLSIL.

The rearrangement joins TRBV13 to TRBJ2-7, with 8 positions matching TRBD1. The germline V gene has CDR1 PRHDT and CDR2 FYEKMQ (reference sequence). The length of the CDR3 is 14 residues. After removal of 4 bases from V and 7 bases from J, the junction contained 9 bases not matched to a gene. CDR3 loop: CASSSQGGIGEQYF. For the CDR3, the DNA is TGTGCCAGCAGCTCACAGGGGGGTATAGGTGAGCAGTACTTC.

The chain carries TRBV11-3 and TRBJ1-1; D remains ambiguous. V dropped 6 bases and J dropped 2 bases, with 10 bases sitting between them. Germline-derived CDR1 and CDR2 are SGHNT and YENEEA. The CDR3 totals 13 residues. The CDR3, as DNA: TGTGCCAGCAGTCGTACACCTAACACTGAAGCTTTCTTT. It specifies CASSRTPNTEAFF.

The V and J genes are TRBV25-1 and TRBJ2-2; a possible D gene is TRBD1 (5 bases). The CDR3 covers 12 residues. V was cut by 4 bases and J by 9 bases, with 9 bases left in between. Germline V gene lookup returns CDR1 MGHDK and CDR2 SYGVNS. The DNA for the CDR3 is TGTGCCAGCAGTGGCTGGGGCCGGGAGCTGTTTTTT. This translates into CASSGWGRELFF.

The chain combines TRBV14 with TRBJ2-7, with D uncertain. This CDR3 has 17 residues. With 4 bases removed from V and 0 bases from J, the gap between germline ends came to 19 bases. Germline CDR1 reads SGHDN; CDR2 reads FVKESK. CDR3 DNA sequence: TGTGCCAGCAGCCGATACCCTAGGCAGTTAGACTCCTACGAGCAGTACTTC. It encodes CASSRYPRQLDSYEQYF. Based on the CDR3 plus reference TRBV14 and TRBJ2-7, the full variable domain is EAGVTQFPSHSVIEKGQTVTLRCDPISGHDNLYWYRRVMGKEIKFLLHFVKESKQDESGMPNNRFLAERTGGTYSTLKVQPAELEDSGVYFCASSRYPRQLDSYEQYFGPGTRLTVT.

The J gene is TRBJ1-1, the V gene TRBV28; D is uncertain. Trimming removed 10 bases at V and 3 bases at J, with 15 bases between. Germline V gene lookup returns CDR1 MDHEN and CDR2 SYDVKM. This CDR3 region has 13 residues. CDR3 residues: CATITGLDTEAFF. Written as DNA, the CDR3 is TGTGCCACCATAACCGGGTTGGACACTGAAGCTTTCTTT.

This rearrangement joins TRBV11-3 to TRBJ2-1; 13 nucleotides align to TRBD2. Germline V gene sequence: CDR1 SGHNT, CDR2 YENEEA. This CDR3 region has 15 residues. Trimming took 5 bases from V and 6 from J; bases not matched to a gene: 4. The CDR3 reads CASSRGTSGINEQFF. DNA for the CDR3: TGTGCCAGCAGCCGCGGGACTAGCGGGATCAATGAGCAGTTCTTC.

This clone was observed a handful of times. The chain uses TRBV19 and TRBJ2-7; D is uncertain. V was trimmed by 7 bases and J by 1 base, leaving 8 bases between them. There are 12 residues in the CDR3. Germline V gene lookup returns CDR1 LNHDA and CDR2 SQIVND (reference sequence). CDR3 amino acids: CASTGRSYEQYF. CDR3 nucleotides: TGTGCCAGTACTGGGCGATCCTACGAGCAGTACTTC.

This clone appeared once. The chain joins TRBV5-6 to TRBJ1-1; a weak D match, TRBD1 (5 bases). The V gene lost 4 bases and the J gene lost 1 base, with 8 bases spanning the gap. The CDR3 sequence is 13 residues long. The germline CDR1 and CDR2 sequences are SGHDT and YYEEEE. This CDR3 is CASSRTGNTEAFF. The CDR3 coding sequence is TGTGCCAGCAGCCGTACAGGGAACACTGAAGCTTTCTTT.

Only one count was recorded for this clone. V usage is TRBV6-5 and J usage is TRBJ2-7; D possibly corresponds to TRBD1 (6 bases). The germline gives CDR1 MNHEY, CDR2 SVGAGI. The germline V and J ends were trimmed by 2 bases and 1 base, with 9 bases remaining between them. This CDR3 contains 14 residues. CDR3 sequence: CASSYEGQSYEQYF. The CDR3, as DNA: TGTGCCAGCAGTTACGAAGGACAGTCCTACGAGCAGTACTTC.

The chain recombines TRBV15 with TRBJ2-2; 12 nucleotides align to TRBD1. There are 17 residues in the CDR3. V was pared by 0 bases and J by 7 bases, with 6 bases of the junction left unmatched. In germline, CDR1 is LNHNV, CDR2 YYDKDF (reference sequence). CDR3 in DNA: TGTGCCACCAGCAGAGACCGGGGACAGGGGGCAATCGGGGAGCTGTTTTTT. This gives the protein CATSRDRGQGAIGELFF.